Only a few counts were recorded for the clone carrying this T cell receptor beta chain. Its antigen is not known. These data come from a study of T-cell memory formation after mild COVID-19. Findings of the study overall: A second wave expanding day 15 to 37 was CD4+-biased; contracting clones were balanced.

This CDR3 spans 13 amino acids. With 0 bases removed from V and 5 bases from J, the gap between germline ends came to 6 bases. The germline CDR1 and CDR2 sequences are MRHNA and SNTAGT. From 5'RACE with constant-segment primers came TCR alpha and TCR beta cDNA libraries that carried sample barcodes and UMIs. TCRdb itself ran the 5' RACE reads through MiXCR, one entry per CDR3 protein. Of fewer than 650,000 distinct CDR3 sequences in the sample, roughly 21% were seen once. The clonotype was recovered from an adult woman who had mild COVID-19 (a few samples of this study predate the infection). Cell type and time point are not known. Specimen: PBMCs or a T cell subset sorted from them (not recorded which). The gene calls are TRBV6-4 and TRBJ2-3; no clear D. Written as DNA, the CDR3 is TGTGCCAGCAGTGACTCGGTGCAAGATACGCAGTATTTT. Protein sequence: CASSDSVQDTQYF.